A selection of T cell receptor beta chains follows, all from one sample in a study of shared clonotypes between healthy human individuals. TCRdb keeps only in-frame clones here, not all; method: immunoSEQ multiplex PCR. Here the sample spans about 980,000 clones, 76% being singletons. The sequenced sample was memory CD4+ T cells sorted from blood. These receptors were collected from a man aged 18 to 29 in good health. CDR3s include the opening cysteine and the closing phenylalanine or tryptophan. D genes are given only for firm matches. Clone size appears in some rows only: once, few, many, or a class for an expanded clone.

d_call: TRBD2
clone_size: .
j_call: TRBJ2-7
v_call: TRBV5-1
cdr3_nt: TGCGCCAGCGGGTTAGTAGCGGGGACCTACGAGCAGTACTTC
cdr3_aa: CASGLVAGTYEQYF

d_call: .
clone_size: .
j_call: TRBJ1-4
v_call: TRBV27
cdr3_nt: TGTGCCAGCAGTTTATGGGTCGGGGAAAAACTGTTTTTT
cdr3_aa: CASSLWVGEKLFF

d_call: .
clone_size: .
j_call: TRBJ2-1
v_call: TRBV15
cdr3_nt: TGTGCCACCAGGGCCGGGACCGGGGATTGGGATGAGCAGTTCTTC
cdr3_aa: CATRAGTGDWDEQFF

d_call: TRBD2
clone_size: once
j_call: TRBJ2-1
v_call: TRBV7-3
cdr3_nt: TGTGCCAGCAGCCTCTTAGCGGGGGGGTACAATGAGCAGTTCTTC
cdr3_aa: CASSLLAGGYNEQFF

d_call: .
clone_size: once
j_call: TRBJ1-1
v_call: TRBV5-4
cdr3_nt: TGTGCCAGCAGCTCGCACTCGAAGGGCACTGAAGCTTTCTTT
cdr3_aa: CASSSHSKGTEAFF

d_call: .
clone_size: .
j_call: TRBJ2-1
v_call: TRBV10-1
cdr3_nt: TGCGCCAGCAGTGCCTTTAGGACACGCGGGTATGAGCAGTTCTTC
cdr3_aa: CASSAFRTRGYEQFF

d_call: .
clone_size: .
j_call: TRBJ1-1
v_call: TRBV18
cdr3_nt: TGTGCCAGCTCATGGGGCCGATCGGACACTGAAGCTTTCTTT
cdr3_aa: CASSWGRSDTEAFF

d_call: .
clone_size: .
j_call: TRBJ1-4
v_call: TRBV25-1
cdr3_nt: TGTGCCAGCAGTGAAGGGGGCCTGACTGAAAAACTGTTTTTT
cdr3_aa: CASSEGGLTEKLFF

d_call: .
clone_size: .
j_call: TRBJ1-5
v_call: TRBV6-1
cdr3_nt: TGTGCCAGCAGTGATCTTAGCAATCAGCCCCAGCATTTT
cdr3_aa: CASSDLSNQPQHF

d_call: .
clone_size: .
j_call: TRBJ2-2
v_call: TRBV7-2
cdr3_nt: TGTGCCAGCAGCTTTAAAGGGAACACCGGGGAGCTGTTTTTT
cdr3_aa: CASSFKGNTGELFF

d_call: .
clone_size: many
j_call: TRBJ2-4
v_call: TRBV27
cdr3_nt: TGTGCCAGCAGTCCCTTCAGGGCAGCCAAAAACATTCAGTACTTC
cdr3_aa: CASSPFRAAKNIQYF

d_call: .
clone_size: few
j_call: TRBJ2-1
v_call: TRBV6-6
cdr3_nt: TGTGCCAGCAGTTACCTTGGACAGAACTACAATGAGCAGTTCTTC
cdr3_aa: CASSYLGQNYNEQFF

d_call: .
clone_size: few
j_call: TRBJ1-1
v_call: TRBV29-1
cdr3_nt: TGCAGCAGTGAGGGGAACACTGAAGCTTTCTTT
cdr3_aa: CSSEGNTEAFF

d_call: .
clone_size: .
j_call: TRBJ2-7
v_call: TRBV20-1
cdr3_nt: TGCAGTGCTAACCCCTACGAGCAGTACTTC
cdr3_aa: CSANPYEQYF

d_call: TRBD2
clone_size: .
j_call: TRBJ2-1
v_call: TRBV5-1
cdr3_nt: TGCGCCAGCAGCTCCGGCGCCGGGGGGATCAATGAGCAGTTCTTC
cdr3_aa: CASSSGAGGINEQFF

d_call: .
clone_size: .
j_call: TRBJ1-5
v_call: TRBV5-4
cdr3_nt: TGTGCCAGCAGCTTCGGGGAGAATCAGCCCCAGCATTTT
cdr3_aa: CASSFGENQPQHF

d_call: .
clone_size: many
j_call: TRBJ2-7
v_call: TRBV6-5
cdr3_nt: TGTGCCAGCACCCCGCCCACAGGGTACGAGCAGTACTTC
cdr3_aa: CASTPPTGYEQYF

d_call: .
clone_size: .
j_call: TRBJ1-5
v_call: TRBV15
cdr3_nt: TGTGCCACCAGCCCCGGCGGCCCCGGGCCCCAGCATTTT
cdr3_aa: CATSPGGPGPQHF

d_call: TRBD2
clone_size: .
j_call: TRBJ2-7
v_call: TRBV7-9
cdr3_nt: TGTGCCAGCAGCTTAACTAGCGGGGCCTACGAGCAGTACTTC
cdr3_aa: CASSLTSGAYEQYF

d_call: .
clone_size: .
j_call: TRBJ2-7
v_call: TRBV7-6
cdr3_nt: TGTGCCAGCAGCTCGTGGGGGAGCTCCTACGAGCAGTACTTC
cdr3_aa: CASSSWGSSYEQYF

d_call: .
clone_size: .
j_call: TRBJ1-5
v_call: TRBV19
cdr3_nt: TGTGCCAGTAGTGTTATCCTCGCTCAGCCCCAGCATTTT
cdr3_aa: CASSVILAQPQHF

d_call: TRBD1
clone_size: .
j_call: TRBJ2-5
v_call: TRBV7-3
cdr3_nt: TGTGCCAGCAGCGACAGGGGTCAAGAGACCCAGTACTTC
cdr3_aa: CASSDRGQETQYF

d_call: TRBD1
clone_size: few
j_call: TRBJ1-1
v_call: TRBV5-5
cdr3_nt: TGTGCCAGCAGCTTGTATACAGGGGCCACTGAAGCTTTCTTT
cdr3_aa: CASSLYTGATEAFF

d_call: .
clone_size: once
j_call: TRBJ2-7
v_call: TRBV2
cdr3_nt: TGTGCCAGCAGTGGAGGTTTCCGGGGGGAGCAGTACTTC
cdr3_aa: CASSGGFRGEQYF

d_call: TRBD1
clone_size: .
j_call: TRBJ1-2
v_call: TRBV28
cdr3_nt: TGTGCCACACTACAGGGGTATGGCTACACCTTC
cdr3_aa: CATLQGYGYTF

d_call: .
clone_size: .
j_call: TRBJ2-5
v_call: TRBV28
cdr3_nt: TGTGCCAGCAGCGACGGGACCCAAGAGACCCAGTACTTC
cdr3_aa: CASSDGTQETQYF

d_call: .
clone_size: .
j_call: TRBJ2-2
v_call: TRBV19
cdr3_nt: TGTGCCAGTAGACCCCTAATTGGGGAGCTGTTTTTT
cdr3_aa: CASRPLIGELFF